This record covers a single T cell receptor beta chain. In germline, CDR1 is SGHAT, CDR2 FQNNGV. The CDR3 length is 16 residues. V was pared by 1 base and J by 7 bases, with 8 bases of the junction left unmatched. The data are from a study of blood T cell repertoires in COVID-19. Authors' analysis steps: For nucleated cells, counts were estimated from reference gene primer amplification. The table came from immunoSEQ multiplex PCR; TCRdb's copy has only in-frame clones and leaves some out. V and J calls and clone size are those listed in that table; D and trimming were worked out from the DNA. Of about 190,000 clones in the sample, 90% were seen once.

The source is a man aged 50 to 59 with acute or convalescent COVID-19. The source material was peripheral blood. The J gene is TRBJ2-1, the V gene TRBV11-2, with TRBD2 matching over 9 bases. In DNA, the CDR3 is TGTGCCAGCAGCTTAGTTGTGCGGGAGGGCCGAAATGAGCAGTTCTTC. Amino acids: CASSLVVREGRNEQFF.